These 11 T cell receptor beta chains came from one sample sequenced in a study of blood T cell repertoires in COVID-19. The repertoire was sequenced with immunoSEQ multiplex PCR; TCRdb's copy has only in-frame clones and lacks some. The data show about 310,000 clones, with about nine tenths seen just once and approximately 5.2% held by the top ten. Sequenced: PBMCs or T cells enriched from blood (not recorded which). The receptor source for this set is a man aged 60 to 69 who had recovered from COVID-19.

The chain recombines TRBV7-2 with TRBJ2-7; D gene uncertain. In germline, CDR1 is SGHTA, CDR2 FQGNSA. CDR3 length: 14 residues. Deletions cut 3 bases from V and 4 bases from J, with 13 bases between. The chain's CDR3 is CASSFRGSKYEQYF. The CDR3 DNA follows: TGTGCCAGCAGCTTTAGAGGCAGTAAGTACGAGCAGTACTTC.

This clone was counted a single time. The chain is built from TRBV5-1 and TRBJ1-5; D gene uncertain. Germline lookup yields CDR1 SGHRS and CDR2 YFSETQ. This CDR3 is built from 15 residues. With 0 bases removed from V and 3 bases from J, the gap between germline ends came to 10 bases. Written as DNA, the CDR3 is TGCGCCAGCAGCTTGGCCGGTCAGGTCAATCAGCCCCAGCATTTT. Translated, it gives CASSLAGQVNQPQHF.

A single count supports this clone. The chain combines TRBV28 with TRBJ2-3, with 11 bases fitting TRBD1. Germline-derived CDR1 and CDR2 are MDHEN and SYDVKM. The junction had 7 bases not matched to a gene; V was cut back by 4 bases and J by 4 bases. This CDR3 is 16 amino acids long. CDR3 residues: CASSSTGTGGADTQYF. DNA of the CDR3: TGTGCCAGCAGTTCTACCGGGACAGGGGGGGCAGATACGCAGTATTTT. Full variable domain (missing parts from reference TRBV28 and TRBJ2-3): DVKVTQSSRYLVKRTGEKVFLECVQDMDHENMFWYRQDPGLGLRLIYFSYDVKMKEKGDIPEGYSVSREKKERFSLILESASTNQTSMYLCASSSTGTGGADTQYFGPGTRLTVL.

This clone has only a few counts. The rearrangement links TRBV9 to TRBJ2-3; D remains unclear. Germline V gives CDR1 SGDLS, CDR2 YYNGEE. The CDR3 runs 14 residues. Trimming removed 3 bases at V and 0 bases at J, with 8 bases between. The CDR3: CASSALTSTDTQYF. As DNA, the CDR3 is TGTGCCAGCAGCGCCTTGACAAGCACAGATACGCAGTATTTT. Drawing the rest from reference TRBV9 and TRBJ2-3, the complete variable domain is DSGVTQTPKHLITATGQRVTLRCSPRSGDLSVYWYQQSLDQGLQFLIQYYNGEERAKGNILERFSAQQFPDLHSELNLSSLELGDSALYFCASSALTSTDTQYFGPGTRLTVL.

The chain carries TRBV6-5 and TRBJ2-1, with D perhaps matching TRBD1 (5 bases). Trimming cost V 0 bases and J 6 bases, with 15 bases left between them. Germline V gene sequence: CDR1 MNHEY, CDR2 SVGAGI. The CDR3 runs to 16 residues. The CDR3 loop reads CASSYSSRGYSNEQFF. The CDR3 coding sequence is TGTGCCAGCAGTTACTCGAGTAGGGGCTATAGCAATGAGCAGTTCTTC.

V is TRBV11-2 and J is TRBJ1-4; TRBD1 aligns across 7 bases. V trimming: 4 bases; J trimming: 0 bases; junction bases outside the gene matches: 2. Germline CDR1 SGHAT, CDR2 FQNNGV. The CDR3 spans 15 residues. The DNA of the CDR3 is TGTGCCAGCAGCTCACAGGGGACAACTAATGAAAAACTGTTTTTT. This codes for CASSSQGTTNEKLFF.

This chain links TRBV7-2 with TRBJ1-2; D gene ambiguous. This CDR3 has 12 amino acids. In germline, CDR1 is SGHTA, CDR2 FQGNSA. Deletions cut 5 bases from V and 6 bases from J, with 10 bases between. The CDR3 bases are TGTGCCAGCAGCCCGCCAGGTGATGGCTACACCTTC. Amino acids: CASSPPGDGYTF.

This clone has a single count. The chain recombines TRBV15 with TRBJ2-7; 11 bases align to TRBD1. The junction had 8 bases not matched to a gene; V was cut back by 1 base and J by 3 bases. The V gene's germline CDR1 is LNHNV and CDR2 YYDKDF (reference sequence). The CDR3 totals 17 residues. The CDR3 is CATSRALPGQGDYEQYF. CDR3 sequence (DNA): TGTGCCACCAGCAGAGCCTTACCGGGACAGGGGGACTACGAGCAGTACTTC. Complete variable domain (other parts from reference TRBV15 and TRBJ2-7): DAMVIQNPRYQVTQFGKPVTLSCSQTLNHNVMYWYQQKSSQAPKLLFHYYDKDFNNEADTPDNFQSRRPNTSFCFLDIRSPGLGDTAMYLCATSRALPGQGDYEQYFGPGTRLTVT.

The chain recombines TRBV5-1 with TRBJ1-6; 10 nucleotides align to TRBD1. V gave up 4 bases and J gave up 12 bases; unmatched junction bases: 7. Germline V gene sequence: CDR1 SGHRS, CDR2 YFSETQ. This CDR3 has 14 amino acids. As DNA, the CDR3 is TGCGCCAGCAGCGCGCCGGGACAGGGGTTACCCCTCCACTTT. This sequence encodes CASSAPGQGLPLHF.

The chain carries TRBV28 and TRBJ2-3; 11 bases are a match to TRBD2. Germline CDR1 reads MDHEN; CDR2 reads SYDVKM. The CDR3 sequence is 14 residues long. With 7 bases clipped from V and 5 bases from J, the junction kept 5 bases outside the gene matches. CDR3 nucleotides: TGTGCCAGCAACCCGGGACTAGCGGTAGATACGCAGTATTTT. Its translation: CASNPGLAVDTQYF.

V gene TRBV5-1 combines with J gene TRBJ2-5, with TRBD1 matching over 8 bases. CDR1 and CDR2 from the germline V gene are SGHRS and YFSETQ. The CDR3 length is 13 residues. The V and J ends lost 4 bases and 6 bases, in that order; junction bases with no gene match: 5. The CDR3 DNA follows: TGCGCCAGCAGCGACACAGGGGGAAAGACCCAGTACTTC. This gives the protein CASSDTGGKTQYF.